Listed here are 2 T cell receptor beta chains from one sample, sequenced in a study of blood T cell repertoires in COVID-19. Produced via immunoSEQ multiplex PCR; TCRdb's table is partial and in-frame only. Here the sample spans about 400,000 clones, around 92% being singletons. Material: PBMCs or T cells enriched from blood (not recorded which). These TCRs come from a woman aged 30 to 39 who had recovered from COVID-19.

The J gene is TRBJ2-5, the V gene TRBV13, with D maybe TRBD1 (6 bases). Germline V lookup: CDR1 PRHDT, CDR2 FYEKMQ (reference sequence). The CDR3 consists of 14 residues. Between the trimmed V and J ends, which lost 3 bases and 1 base, there was a span of 9 bases. The CDR3 reads CASSFRGPQETQYF. The CDR3, as DNA: TGTGCCAGCAGCTTCAGGGGACCCCAAGAGACCCAGTACTTC.

The rearrangement links TRBV4-1 to TRBJ2-1, with a weak D call TRBD2 (6 bases). The germline CDR1 and CDR2 sequences are MGHRA and YSYEKL. The V end was cut by 2 bases, the J end by 8 bases, with 16 bases between. The CDR3 sequence is 15 residues long. This CDR3 reads CASSQTSAGSHEQFF. CDR3 bases: TGCGCCAGCAGCCAAACATCGGCGGGATCCCATGAGCAGTTCTTC.